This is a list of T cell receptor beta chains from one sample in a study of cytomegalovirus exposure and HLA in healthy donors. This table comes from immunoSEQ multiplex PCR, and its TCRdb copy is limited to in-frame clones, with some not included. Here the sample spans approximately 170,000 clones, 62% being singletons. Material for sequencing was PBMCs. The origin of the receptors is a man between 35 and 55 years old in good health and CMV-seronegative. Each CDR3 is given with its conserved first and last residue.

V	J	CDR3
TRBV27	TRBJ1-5	CASSPGRYQPQHF
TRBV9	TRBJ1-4	CASSVDGGGPQEKLFF
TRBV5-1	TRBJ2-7	CASSLGTGVDCEQYF
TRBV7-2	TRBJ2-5	CASSANRGKRETQYF
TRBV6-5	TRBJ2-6	CATGQGFSGANVLTF
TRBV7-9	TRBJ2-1	CASSLGGGAEQYNEQFF
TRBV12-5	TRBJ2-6	CASGLDRRTSSGANVLTF
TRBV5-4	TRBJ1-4	CASSLQGSEEKLFF
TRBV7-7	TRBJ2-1	CASSSTGAGGNEQFF
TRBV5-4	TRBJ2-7	CASSLVGSYEQYF